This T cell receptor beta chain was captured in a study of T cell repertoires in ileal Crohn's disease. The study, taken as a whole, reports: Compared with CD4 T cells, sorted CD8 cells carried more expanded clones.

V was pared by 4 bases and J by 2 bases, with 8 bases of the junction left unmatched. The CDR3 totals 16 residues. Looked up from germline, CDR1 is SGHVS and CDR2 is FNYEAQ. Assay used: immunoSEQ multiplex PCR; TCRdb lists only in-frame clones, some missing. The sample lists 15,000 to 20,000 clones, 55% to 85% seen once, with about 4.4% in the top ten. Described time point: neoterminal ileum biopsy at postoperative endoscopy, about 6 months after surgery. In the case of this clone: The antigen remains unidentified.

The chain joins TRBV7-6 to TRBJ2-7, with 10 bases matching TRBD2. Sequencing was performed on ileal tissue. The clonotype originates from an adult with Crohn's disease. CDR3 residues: CASSSAVAGGTYEQYF. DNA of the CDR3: TGTGCCAGCAGCTCTGCGGTAGCGGGGGGAACCTACGAGCAGTACTTC.